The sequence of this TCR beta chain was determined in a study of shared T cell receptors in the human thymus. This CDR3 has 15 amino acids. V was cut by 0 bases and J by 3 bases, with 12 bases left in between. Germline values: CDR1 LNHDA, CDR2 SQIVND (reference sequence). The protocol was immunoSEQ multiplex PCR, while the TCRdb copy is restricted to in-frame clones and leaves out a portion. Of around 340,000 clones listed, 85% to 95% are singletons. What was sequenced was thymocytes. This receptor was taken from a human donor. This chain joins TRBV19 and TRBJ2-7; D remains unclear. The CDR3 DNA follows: TGTGCCAGTAGTATAGATCGGCATACATGCTACGAGCAGTACTTC. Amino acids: CASSIDRHTCYEQYF.